Below, 5 T cell receptor beta chains from the same sample are listed, as sequenced in a study of beta chain features in type 1 diabetes. Study-level results: In every one of the four CD4+ subsets, TCRB CDR3s were moderately but significantly shorter in Type 1 diabetes patients.

Expressed TCRB transcripts got sequenced, as all isolated RNA was reverse transcribed. Data came from immunoSEQ multiplex PCR; TCRdb stores just in-frame clones and leaves some out. The repertoire consists of some 240,000 clones, with around 16% occurring once and the leading ten covering 0.065% to 0.095%. Which antigens these TCRs recognize remains unknown. The specimen was naive CD4+ T cells from blood. These TCRs come from a young man with type 1 diabetes.

This clone was recorded a few times. V and J are TRBV14 and TRBJ2-1, with D maybe TRBD1 (5 bases). CDR3 length equals 15 residues. Trimming cost V 1 base and J 6 bases, with 13 bases left between them. Germline V gene sequence: CDR1 SGHDN, CDR2 FVKESK. The CDR3 DNA follows: TGTGCCAGCAGCCAAGCCCCAGGGAAAGGCAATGAGCAGTTCTTC. Translating gives CASSQAPGKGNEQFF.

This clone showed up just a few times. J is TRBJ2-6 and V is TRBV28; D is unresolved. CDR3 length equals 16 residues. Germline V lookup: CDR1 MDHEN, CDR2 SYDVKM. The V gene lost 3 bases and the J gene lost 2 bases, with 11 bases spanning the gap. The CDR3, as DNA: TGTGCCAGCAGTTTGGGTGGGGTGCCTGGGGCCAACGTCCTGACTTTC. Protein: CASSLGGVPGANVLTF.

The chain joins TRBV6-5 to TRBJ2-5, with a weak D call TRBD1 (5 bases). The germline V and J ends were trimmed by 0 bases and 1 base, with 12 bases remaining between them. Germline CDR1 MNHEY, CDR2 SVGAGI. CDR3 length: 16 amino acids. In nucleotides, the CDR3 is TGTGCCAGCAGTTACTCGAGTAAAACAGGCCAAGAGACCCAGTACTTC. As protein: CASSYSSKTGQETQYF.

This clone was seen a few times. This same CDR3 is encoded by further DNA sequences in the sample. The V gene is TRBV28, the J gene TRBJ1-5; D gene ambiguous. The CDR3 covers 13 residues. V lost 8 bases, J lost 4 bases, and 12 bases lay in between. The germline gives CDR1 MDHEN, CDR2 SYDVKM. The CDR3 protein is CASSRDGNQPQHF. For the CDR3, the DNA is TGTGCCAGCTCAAGGGATGGGAATCAGCCCCAGCATTTT.

V gene TRBV25-1 combines with J gene TRBJ2-3, with TRBD1 matching over 10 bases. The CDR3 is 14 residues long. Germline CDR1 is MGHDK and CDR2 is SYGVNS. V lost 4 bases to trimming and J lost 7 bases; unmatched junction nucleotides: 5. The CDR3 region is CASSGTGGSYTQYF. DNA for the CDR3: TGTGCCAGCAGTGGGACAGGGGGGAGTTATACGCAGTATTTT.